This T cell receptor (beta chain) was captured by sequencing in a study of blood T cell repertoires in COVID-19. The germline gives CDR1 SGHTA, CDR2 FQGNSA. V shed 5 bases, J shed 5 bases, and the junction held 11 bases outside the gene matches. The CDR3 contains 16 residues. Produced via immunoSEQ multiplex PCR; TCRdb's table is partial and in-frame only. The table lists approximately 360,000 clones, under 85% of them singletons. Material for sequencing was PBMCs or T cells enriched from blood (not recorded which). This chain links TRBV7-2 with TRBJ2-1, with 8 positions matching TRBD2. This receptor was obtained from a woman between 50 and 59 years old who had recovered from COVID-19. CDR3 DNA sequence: TGTGCCAGCAGCCCCCGCGTGGGCGGGGGGAACAATGAGCAGTTCTTC. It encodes CASSPRVGGGNNEQFF. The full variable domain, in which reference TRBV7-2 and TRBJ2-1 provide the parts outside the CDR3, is GAGVSQSPSNKVTEKGKDVELRCDPISGHTALYWYRQSLGQGLEFLIYFQGNSAPDKSGLPSDRFSAERTGGSVSTLTIQRTQQEDSAVYLCASSPRVGGGNNEQFFGPGTRLTVL.